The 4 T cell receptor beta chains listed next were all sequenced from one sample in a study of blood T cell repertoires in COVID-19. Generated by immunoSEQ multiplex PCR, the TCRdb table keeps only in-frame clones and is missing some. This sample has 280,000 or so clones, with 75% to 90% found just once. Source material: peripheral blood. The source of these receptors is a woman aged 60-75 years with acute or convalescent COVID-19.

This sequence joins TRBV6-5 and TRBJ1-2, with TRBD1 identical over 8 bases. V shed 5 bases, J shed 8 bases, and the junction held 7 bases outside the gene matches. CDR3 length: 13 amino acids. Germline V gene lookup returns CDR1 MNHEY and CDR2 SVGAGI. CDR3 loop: CASSIGQGIGYTF. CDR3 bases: TGTGCCAGCAGTATTGGACAGGGAATCGGCTACACCTTC.

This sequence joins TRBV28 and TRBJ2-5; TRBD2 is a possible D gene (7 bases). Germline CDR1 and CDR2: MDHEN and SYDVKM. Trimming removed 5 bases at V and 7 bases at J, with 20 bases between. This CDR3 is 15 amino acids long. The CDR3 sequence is CASSPPGGGPVTQYF. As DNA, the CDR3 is TGTGCCAGCAGTCCACCCGGCGGGGGCCCTGTGACCCAGTACTTC.

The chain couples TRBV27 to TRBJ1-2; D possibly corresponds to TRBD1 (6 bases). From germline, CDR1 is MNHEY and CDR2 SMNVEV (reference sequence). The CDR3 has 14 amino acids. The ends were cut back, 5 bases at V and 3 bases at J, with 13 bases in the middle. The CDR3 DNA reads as TGTGCCAGCAGTCTCACGGGGGGCGACTATGGCTACACCTTC. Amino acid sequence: CASSLTGGDYGYTF.

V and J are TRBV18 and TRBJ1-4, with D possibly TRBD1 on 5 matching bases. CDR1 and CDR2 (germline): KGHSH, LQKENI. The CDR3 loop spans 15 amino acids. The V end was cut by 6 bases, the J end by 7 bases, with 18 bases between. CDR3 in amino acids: CASSLHQGSSEKLFF. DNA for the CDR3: TGTGCCAGCTCGCTTCACCAGGGTAGTTCTGAAAAACTGTTTTTT.